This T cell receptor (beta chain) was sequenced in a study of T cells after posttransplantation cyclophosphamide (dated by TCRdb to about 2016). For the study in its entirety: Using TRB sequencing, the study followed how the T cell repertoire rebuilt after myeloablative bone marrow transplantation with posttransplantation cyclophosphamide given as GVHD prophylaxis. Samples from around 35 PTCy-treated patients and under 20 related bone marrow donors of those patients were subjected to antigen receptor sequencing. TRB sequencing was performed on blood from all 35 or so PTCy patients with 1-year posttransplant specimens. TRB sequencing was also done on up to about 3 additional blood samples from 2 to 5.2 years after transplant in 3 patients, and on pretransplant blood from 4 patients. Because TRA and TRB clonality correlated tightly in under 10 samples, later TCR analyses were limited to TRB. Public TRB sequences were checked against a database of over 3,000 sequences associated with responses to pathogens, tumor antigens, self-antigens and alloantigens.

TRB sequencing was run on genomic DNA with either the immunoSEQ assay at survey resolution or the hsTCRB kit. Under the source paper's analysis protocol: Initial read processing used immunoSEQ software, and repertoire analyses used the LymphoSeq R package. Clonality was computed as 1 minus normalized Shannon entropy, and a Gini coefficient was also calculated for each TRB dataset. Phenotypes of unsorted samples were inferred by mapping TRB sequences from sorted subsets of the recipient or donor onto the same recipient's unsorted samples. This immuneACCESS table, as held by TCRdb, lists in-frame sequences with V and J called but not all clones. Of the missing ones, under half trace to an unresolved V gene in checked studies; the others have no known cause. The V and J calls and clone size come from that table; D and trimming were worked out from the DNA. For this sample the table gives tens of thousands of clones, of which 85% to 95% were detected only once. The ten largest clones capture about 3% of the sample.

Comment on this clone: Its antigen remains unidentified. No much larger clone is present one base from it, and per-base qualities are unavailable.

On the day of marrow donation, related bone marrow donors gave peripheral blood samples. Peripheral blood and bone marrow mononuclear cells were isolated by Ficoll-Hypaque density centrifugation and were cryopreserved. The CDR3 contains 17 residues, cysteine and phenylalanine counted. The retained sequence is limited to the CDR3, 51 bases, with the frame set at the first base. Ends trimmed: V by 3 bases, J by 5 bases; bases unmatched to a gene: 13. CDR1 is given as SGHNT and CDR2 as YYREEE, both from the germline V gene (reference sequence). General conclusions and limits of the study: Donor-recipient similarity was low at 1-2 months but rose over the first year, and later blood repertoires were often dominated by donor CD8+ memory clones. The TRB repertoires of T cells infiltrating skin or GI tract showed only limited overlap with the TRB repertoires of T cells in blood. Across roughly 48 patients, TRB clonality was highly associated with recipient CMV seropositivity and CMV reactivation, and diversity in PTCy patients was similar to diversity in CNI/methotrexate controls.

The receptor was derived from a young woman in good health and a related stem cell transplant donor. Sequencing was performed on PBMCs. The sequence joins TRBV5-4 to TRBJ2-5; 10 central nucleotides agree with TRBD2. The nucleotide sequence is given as TGTGCCAGCAGCTCGCTTAGCGGGGGGTTGGAGGAGGAGACCCAGTACTTC. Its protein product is CASSSLSGGLEEETQYF.